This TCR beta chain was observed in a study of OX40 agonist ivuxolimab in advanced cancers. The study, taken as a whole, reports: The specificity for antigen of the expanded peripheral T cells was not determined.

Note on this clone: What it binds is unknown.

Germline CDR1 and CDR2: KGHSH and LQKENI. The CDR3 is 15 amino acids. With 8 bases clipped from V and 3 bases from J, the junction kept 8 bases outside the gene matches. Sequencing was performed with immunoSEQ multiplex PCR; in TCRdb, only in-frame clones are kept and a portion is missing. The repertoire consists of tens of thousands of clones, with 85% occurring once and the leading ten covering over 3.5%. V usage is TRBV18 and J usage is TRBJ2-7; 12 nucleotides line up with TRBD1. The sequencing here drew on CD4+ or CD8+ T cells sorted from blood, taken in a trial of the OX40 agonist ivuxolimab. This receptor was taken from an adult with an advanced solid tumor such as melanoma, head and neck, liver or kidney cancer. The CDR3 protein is CASHRGTGGLYEQYF. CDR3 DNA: TGTGCCAGCCATAGAGGGACAGGGGGCCTCTACGAGCAGTACTTC.